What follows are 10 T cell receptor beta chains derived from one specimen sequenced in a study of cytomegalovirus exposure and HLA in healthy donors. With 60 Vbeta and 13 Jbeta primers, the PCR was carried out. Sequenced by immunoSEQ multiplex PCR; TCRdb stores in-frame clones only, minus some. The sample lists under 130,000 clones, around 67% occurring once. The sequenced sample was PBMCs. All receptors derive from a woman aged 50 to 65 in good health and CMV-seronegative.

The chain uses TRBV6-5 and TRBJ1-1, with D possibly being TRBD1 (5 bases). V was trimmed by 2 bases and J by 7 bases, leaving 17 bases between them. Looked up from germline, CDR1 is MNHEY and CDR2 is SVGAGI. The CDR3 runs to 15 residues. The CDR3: CASSYQTSGRGEAFF. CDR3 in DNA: TGTGCCAGCAGTTACCAGACCTCAGGGAGGGGTGAAGCTTTCTTT.

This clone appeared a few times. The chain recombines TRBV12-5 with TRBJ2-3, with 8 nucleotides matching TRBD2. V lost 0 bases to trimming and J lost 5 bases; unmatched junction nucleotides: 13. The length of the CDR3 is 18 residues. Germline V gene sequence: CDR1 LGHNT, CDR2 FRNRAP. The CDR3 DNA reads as TGTGCTAGTGGTTTGGTATTGGGTCGGGGGGGGCCCGGAGATACGCAGTATTTT. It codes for CASGLVLGRGGPGDTQYF.

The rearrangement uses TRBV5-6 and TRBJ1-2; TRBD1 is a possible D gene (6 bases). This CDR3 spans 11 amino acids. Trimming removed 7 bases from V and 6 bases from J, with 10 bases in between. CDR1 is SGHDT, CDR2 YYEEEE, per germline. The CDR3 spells CASGTGNGYTF. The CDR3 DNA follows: TGTGCCAGCGGCACAGGGAATGGCTACACCTTC.

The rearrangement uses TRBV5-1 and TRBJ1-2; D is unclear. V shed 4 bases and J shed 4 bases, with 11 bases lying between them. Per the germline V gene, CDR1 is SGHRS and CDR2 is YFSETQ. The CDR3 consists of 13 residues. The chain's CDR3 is CASSPGLAYGYTF. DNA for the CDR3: TGCGCCAGCAGCCCCGGACTGGCCTATGGCTACACCTTC.

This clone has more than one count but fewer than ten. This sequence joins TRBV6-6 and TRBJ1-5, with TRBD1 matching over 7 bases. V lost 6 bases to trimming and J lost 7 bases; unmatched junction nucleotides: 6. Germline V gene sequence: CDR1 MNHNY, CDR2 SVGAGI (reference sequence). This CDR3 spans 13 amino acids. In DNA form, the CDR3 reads TGTGCCAGCAGCCCTGACAGGGTCCAGCCCCAGCATTTT. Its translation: CASSPDRVQPQHF.

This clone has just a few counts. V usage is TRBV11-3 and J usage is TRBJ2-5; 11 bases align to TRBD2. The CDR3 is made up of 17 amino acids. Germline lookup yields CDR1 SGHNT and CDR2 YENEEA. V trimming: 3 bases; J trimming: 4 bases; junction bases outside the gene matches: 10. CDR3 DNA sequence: TGTGCCAGCAGCTTTTCCGCAGGGACTAGCGGACTAGAGACCCAGTACTTC. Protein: CASSFSAGTSGLETQYF. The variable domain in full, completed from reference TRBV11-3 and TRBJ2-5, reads EAGVVQSPRYKIIEKKQPVAFWCNPISGHNTLYWYLQNLGQGPELLIRYENEEAVDDSQLPKDRFSAERLKGVDSTLKIQPAELGDSAVYLCASSFSAGTSGLETQYFGPGTRLLVL.

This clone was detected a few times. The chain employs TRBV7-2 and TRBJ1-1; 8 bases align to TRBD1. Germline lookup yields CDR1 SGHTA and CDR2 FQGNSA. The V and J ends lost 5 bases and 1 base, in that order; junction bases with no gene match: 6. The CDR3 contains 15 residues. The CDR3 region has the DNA TGTGCCAGCAGCCCGGGGGACAGGCGGAACACTGAAGCTTTCTTT. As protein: CASSPGDRRNTEAFF.

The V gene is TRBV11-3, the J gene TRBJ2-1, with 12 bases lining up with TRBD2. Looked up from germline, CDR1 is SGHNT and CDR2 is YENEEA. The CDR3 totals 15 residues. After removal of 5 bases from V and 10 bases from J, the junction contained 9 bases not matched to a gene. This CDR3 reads CASSPGTSGYREQFF. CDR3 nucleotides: TGTGCCAGCAGCCCCGGGACTAGCGGGTACCGAGAGCAGTTCTTC.

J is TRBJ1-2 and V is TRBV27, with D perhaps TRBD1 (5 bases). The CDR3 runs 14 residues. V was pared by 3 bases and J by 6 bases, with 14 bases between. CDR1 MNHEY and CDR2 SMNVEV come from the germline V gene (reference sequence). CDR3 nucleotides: TGTGCCAGCAGTTTCCGGGGGATTGGAAATGGCTACACCTTC. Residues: CASSFRGIGNGYTF.

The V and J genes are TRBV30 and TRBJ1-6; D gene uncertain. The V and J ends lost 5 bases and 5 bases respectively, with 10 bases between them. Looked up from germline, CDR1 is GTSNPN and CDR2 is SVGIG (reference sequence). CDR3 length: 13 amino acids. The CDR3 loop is CAWRRGNNSPLHF. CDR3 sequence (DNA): TGTGCCTGGCGGCGGGGTAATAATTCACCCCTCCACTTT.